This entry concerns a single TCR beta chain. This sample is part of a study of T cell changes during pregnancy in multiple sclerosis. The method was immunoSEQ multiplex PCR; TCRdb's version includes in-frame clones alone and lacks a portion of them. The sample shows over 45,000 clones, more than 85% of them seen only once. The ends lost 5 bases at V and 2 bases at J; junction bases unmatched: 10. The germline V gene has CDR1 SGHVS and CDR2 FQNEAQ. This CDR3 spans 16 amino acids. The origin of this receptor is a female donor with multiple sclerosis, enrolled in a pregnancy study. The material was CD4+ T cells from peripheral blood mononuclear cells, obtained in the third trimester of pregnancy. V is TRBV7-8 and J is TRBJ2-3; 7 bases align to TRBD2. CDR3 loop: CASSPLGGRDTDTQYF. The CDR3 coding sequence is TGTGCCAGCAGCCCCCTAGGTGGGAGGGACACAGATACGCAGTATTTT.